This TCR beta chain came from a study of shared clonotypes between healthy human individuals. Notes on the study in general: Researchers sampled only blood; tissue repertoires likely differ. Clonotypes shared by all four donors outscored non-shared clonotypes in generation probability.

The CDR3 totals 15 residues. V lost 2 bases and J lost 5, with 15 bases in between. CDR1 SEHNR and CDR2 FQNEAQ come from the germline V gene (reference sequence). Profiling relied on immunoSEQ multiplex PCR, and the TCRdb table lists in-frame clones only, not all of them. This sample carries 2 million to 2.5 million clones, just over 90% of them seen once, and the ten largest clones take under 0.45%. A remark on this clone: Its antigen remains unidentified.

This sequence was found in a man aged 18 to 35 in good health. Some clones in this sample may be carry-over from other donors' samples. The chain is built from TRBV7-9 and TRBJ1-2; D is undetermined. The sequenced sample consisted of naive CD4+ T cells from PBMCs. As to subset: CD45RA+ positively selected. The CDR3 here is CASSLFSDVQYGYTF. The CDR3 DNA reads TGTGCCAGCAGCTTATTCTCGGACGTGCAATATGGCTACACCTTC.